The next 21 T cell receptor beta chains were all read from a single sample in a study of cytomegalovirus exposure and HLA in healthy donors (TCRdb year 2017). Libraries were constructed by the immunoSEQ multiplex PCR assay. For the multiplex PCR, a mixture combining 60 forward primers for TCR Vbeta segments and 13 reverse primers for TCR Jbeta segments was used. Held by TCRdb, this immuneACCESS table contains in-frame sequences only and omits some clones. Under half of the omission traces to an unresolved V gene where checked; the cause of the rest is unknown. Counted in this sample were 40,000 or so clones; around 90% of them appeared once. Approximately 8% of the sample is in the top ten clones. Sequenced sample: PBMCs. The source of these receptors is a middle-aged woman in good health and CMV-seropositive.

The V call is TRBV5-1, the J call TRBJ2-7, with 7 bases lining up with TRBD1. Germline V lookup: CDR1 SGHRS, CDR2 YFSETQ. CDR3 length equals 15 residues. With V trimmed by 0 bases and J by 13 bases, 16 bases remained unmatched. The CDR3 loop reads CASSLVTTGIARSYF. CDR3 DNA: TGCGCCAGCAGCTTGGTAACGACAGGGATCGCAAGAAGCTACTTC.

The chain carries TRBV18 and TRBJ2-1, with D tentatively TRBD2 (5 bases). Germline-derived CDR1 and CDR2 are KGHSH and LQKENI. V lost 0 bases, J lost 0 bases, and 9 bases lay in between. This CDR3 contains 16 residues. CDR3: CASSPPSTTSYNEQFF. DNA for the CDR3: TGTGCCAGCTCACCACCGTCGACTACCTCCTACAATGAGCAGTTCTTC.

V and J are TRBV11-3 and TRBJ2-1; tentatively, D is TRBD1 (6 bases). The CDR3 loop spans 14 amino acids. Germline V gene data show CDR1 as SGHNT and CDR2 as YENEEA. The V and J ends lost 1 base and 8 bases respectively, with 12 bases between them. The CDR3 region has the DNA TGTGCCAGCAGCTTAGGGGGGCTGTCCCATGAGCAGTTCTTC. Its protein is CASSLGGLSHEQFF.

The chain has TRBV28 and TRBJ1-1; the D is unclear. Germline V gene data show CDR1 as MDHEN and CDR2 as SYDVKM. V shed 1 base and J shed 1 base, with 10 bases lying between them. This CDR3 is built from 15 residues. CDR3 loop: CASSLYGYPNTEAFF. The CDR3 DNA reads as TGTGCCAGCAGTTTATACGGGTACCCGAACACTGAAGCTTTCTTT.

This chain connects TRBV20-1 to TRBJ1-1; tentatively, D is TRBD1 (5 bases). The CDR3 has 11 amino acids. The germline V gene has CDR1 DFQATT and CDR2 SNEGSKA (reference sequence). Trimming removed 7 bases at V and 11 bases at J, with 17 bases between. CDR3 DNA: TGCAGTGTTCCCCCTGGGGCGAACGCTTTCTTT. This encodes CSVPPGANAFF.

This sequence joins TRBV5-1 and TRBJ2-1, with D tentatively TRBD2 (6 bases). V lost 2 bases to trimming and J lost 9 bases, with 9 bases between them. Germline V gives CDR1 SGHRS, CDR2 YFSETQ. This CDR3 comprises 12 residues. CDR3 nucleotides: TGCGCCAGCAGCTTCCAGGGAGGTGAGCAGTTCTTC. Its translation is CASSFQGGEQFF.

The chain is built from TRBV28 and TRBJ2-3, with 11 bases lining up with TRBD2. The germline gives CDR1 MDHEN, CDR2 SYDVKM. V lost 6 bases to trimming and J lost 4 bases; unmatched junction nucleotides: 12. The CDR3 loop spans 17 amino acids. CDR3 sequence (DNA): TGTGCCAGCAGCGGACTAGCGGGTTCGCCCAGGTCAGATACGCAGTATTTT. Its protein product is CASSGLAGSPRSDTQYF.

The chain employs TRBV6-5 and TRBJ2-7, with 11 bases fitting TRBD1. The CDR3 has 14 residues. Germline lookup yields CDR1 MNHEY and CDR2 SVGAGI. V was pared by 2 bases and J by 8 bases, with 5 bases of the junction left unmatched. The DNA for the CDR3 is TGTGCCAGCAGTTACGGAGGACAGGGGGCGCAGCAGTACTTC. Its protein is CASSYGGQGAQQYF.

This rearrangement joins TRBV7-9 to TRBJ2-2, with D possibly being TRBD1 (6 bases). The germline V and J ends were trimmed by 1 base and 0 bases, with 9 bases remaining between them. There are 16 residues in the CDR3. CDR1 and CDR2 from the germline V gene are SEHNR and FQNEAQ (reference sequence). CDR3 nucleotide sequence: TGTGCCAGCAGCTTAGGAAACAGGGCGAACACCGGGGAGCTGTTTTTT. Protein: CASSLGNRANTGELFF.

The chain is built from TRBV28 and TRBJ2-2; 7 bases fit TRBD2. V lost 6 bases and J lost 6; bases outside the gene matches: 1. The CDR3 runs to 12 residues. CDR1 and CDR2 from the germline V gene are MDHEN and SYDVKM. CDR3 DNA: TGTGCCAGCAGGGGGGGGGCCGGGGAGCTGTTTTTT. Translation: CASRGGAGELFF.

The J gene is TRBJ2-5, the V gene TRBV5-5; D unresolved. The V gene lost 5 bases and the J gene lost 4 bases, with 18 bases spanning the gap. The CDR3 length is 15 residues. The germline V gene encodes CDR1 SGHKS and CDR2 YYEKEE (reference sequence). The chain's CDR3 is CASRQWAFERETQYF. Written as DNA, the CDR3 is TGTGCCAGCAGGCAATGGGCCTTCGAACGAGAGACCCAGTACTTC.

The V call is TRBV11-2, the J call TRBJ2-2; D possibly corresponds to TRBD1 (6 bases). Germline CDR1 is SGHAT and CDR2 is FQNNGV. V was pared by 8 bases and J by 3 bases, with 16 bases between. This CDR3 contains 15 residues. CDR3 in amino acids: CASLKGVSDTGELFF. The CDR3 region has the DNA TGTGCCAGCCTGAAGGGGGTATCGGACACCGGGGAGCTGTTTTTT.

This chain joins TRBV28 and TRBJ2-1; 13 nucleotides line up with TRBD2. Trimming cost V 10 bases and J 8 bases; bases outside gene matches: 14. This CDR3 has 16 amino acids. CDR1 and CDR2 from the germline V gene are MDHEN and SYDVKM. The CDR3 reads CATRSRLAGGIHEQFF. DNA for the CDR3: TGTGCCACAAGATCCCGACTAGCGGGAGGTATCCATGAGCAGTTCTTC.

The chain has TRBV7-2 and TRBJ1-3; D is possibly TRBD1 (5 bases). CDR3 size: 15 residues. V shed 6 bases and J shed 1 base, with 13 bases lying between them. The germline CDR1 and CDR2 sequences are SGHTA and FQGNSA. CDR3 amino acids: CASRKGPGSGNTIYF. The CDR3 region has the DNA TGTGCCAGCAGGAAGGGCCCAGGGTCTGGAAACACCATATATTTT.

This chain uses TRBV9 with TRBJ2-1; 13 bases fit TRBD2. Trimming cost V 5 bases and J 8 bases; bases outside gene matches: 4. The CDR3 length is 14 residues. The germline V gene encodes CDR1 SGDLS and CDR2 YYNGEE. CDR3 protein: CASRGTSGEHEQFF. CDR3 nucleotides: TGTGCCAGCAGGGGGACTAGCGGGGAACATGAGCAGTTCTTC.

This chain connects TRBV27 to TRBJ2-7; D not certain. The germline V gene has CDR1 MNHEY and CDR2 SMNVEV (reference sequence). The length of the CDR3 is 13 residues. With 0 bases removed from V and 4 bases from J, the gap between germline ends came to 7 bases. CDR3 DNA: TGTGCCAGCAGTTTATCTCGGTCATACGAGCAGTACTTC. Amino acids: CASSLSRSYEQYF.

The chain is built from TRBV4-2 and TRBJ1-4; 11 bases are a match to TRBD1. The CDR3 length is 15 residues. With V trimmed by 1 base and J by 7 bases, 2 bases remained unmatched. Germline CDR1 and CDR2: LGHNA and YNFKEQ. The CDR3 DNA is TGTGCCAGCAGCCAAGGGGACAGGGGGGGTGAAAAACTGTTTTTT. It is translated as CASSQGDRGGEKLFF.

J is TRBJ2-3 and V is TRBV7-9; weak D call: TRBD2 (6 bases). This CDR3 has 14 amino acids. The germline CDR1 and CDR2 sequences are SEHNR and FQNEAQ (reference sequence). V was shortened by 5 bases and J by 0 bases, with 9 bases between the two germline ends. CDR3 residues: CASSVSGSTDTQYF. CDR3 DNA sequence: TGTGCCAGCAGCGTTAGCGGTAGCACAGATACGCAGTATTTT. Combining the CDR3 with reference TRBV7-9 and TRBJ2-3 gives the whole variable domain DTGVSQNPRHKITKRGQNVTFRCDPISEHNRLYWYRQTLGQGPEFLTYFQNEAQLEKSRLLSDRFSAERPKGSFSTLEIQRTEQGDSAMYLCASSVSGSTDTQYFGPGTRLTVL.

The rearrangement links TRBV30 to TRBJ1-2; D unresolved. The CDR3 runs to 13 residues. Germline V gene lookup returns CDR1 GTSNPN and CDR2 SVGIG (reference sequence). V was pared by 5 bases and J by 4 bases, with 14 bases between. The CDR3 region is CAWAGLGFYGYTF. Written as DNA, the CDR3 is TGTGCCTGGGCGGGCCTCGGGTTCTATGGCTACACCTTC.

The J gene is TRBJ1-1, the V gene TRBV6-1; 11 nucleotides match TRBD1. The V gene's germline CDR1 is MNHNS and CDR2 SASEGT. This CDR3 has 15 amino acids. Unmatched junction bases numbered 8, after V lost 6 bases and J lost 5 bases. The CDR3 is CASRPDRGRVTEAFF. CDR3 DNA sequence: TGTGCCAGCAGGCCGGACAGGGGGCGGGTAACTGAAGCTTTCTTT.

V gene TRBV18 combines with J gene TRBJ1-2; D remains unclear. CDR3 size: 15 residues. V was cut by 0 bases and J by 1 base, with 9 bases left in between. The V gene's germline CDR1 is KGHSH and CDR2 LQKENI. CDR3 nucleotides: TGTGCCAGCTCACCACCCACAGAGTATAACTATGGCTACACCTTC. Amino acid sequence: CASSPPTEYNYGYTF. Full variable domain (remainder filled in from reference TRBV18 and TRBJ1-2): NAGVMQNPRHLVRRRGQEARLRCSPMKGHSHVYWYRQLPEEGLKFMVYLQKENIIDESGMPKERFSAEFPKEGPSILRIQQVVRGDSAAYFCASSPPTEYNYGYTFGSGTRLTVV.